The 10 T cell receptor beta chains below all came from one sample that was sequenced in a study of T cell responses to AZD1222 COVID-19 vaccine. The repertoire was sequenced with immunoSEQ multiplex PCR; TCRdb's copy has only in-frame clones and lacks some. The table lists around 110,000 clones, around 92% of them singletons. The sample consisted of peripheral blood, taken on day 0 of AZD1222 vaccination. Receptors originate from an adult in good health.

The gene calls are TRBV4-2 and TRBJ2-3, with a tentative D call TRBD1 (5 bases). CDR1 and CDR2 (germline): LGHNA, YNFKEQ. The length of the CDR3 is 16 residues. V was trimmed by 3 bases and J by 2 bases, leaving 15 bases between them. CDR3 in amino acids: CASSQGPLGITDTQYF. The CDR3 DNA sequence: TGTGCCAGCAGCCAGGGGCCTCTAGGAATCACAGATACGCAGTATTTT.

The chain recombines TRBV28 with TRBJ2-7; D is tentatively TRBD1 or TRBD2 (5 bases each). Germline V lookup: CDR1 MDHEN, CDR2 SYDVKM. Trimming stripped 5 bases from V and 5 bases from J, with 13 bases between. The CDR3 loop spans 13 amino acids. The CDR3 protein is CASSDNGAHEQYF. The DNA of the CDR3 is TGTGCCAGCAGTGACAACGGGGCCCACGAGCAGTACTTC.

Only a few counts were recorded for this clone. J is TRBJ2-2 and V is TRBV6-5; TRBD1 might be the D (5 bases). The V end was cut by 6 bases, the J end by 1 base, with 12 bases between. The CDR3 sequence is 15 residues long. CDR1 and CDR2 (germline): MNHEY, SVGAGI. CDR3 loop: CASSLDSQNTGELFF. CDR3 nucleotides: TGTGCCAGCAGCCTTGACAGCCAGAACACCGGGGAGCTGTTTTTT.

The J gene is TRBJ2-7, the V gene TRBV6-2 or TRBV6-3, with 8 bases matching TRBD1. Germline V gene data show CDR1 as MNHEY and CDR2 as SVGEGT. V dropped 2 bases and J dropped 2; count of bases not matched to a gene: 5. CDR3 length: 15 residues. Here the CDR3 reads CASSYTGQGTYEQYF. The CDR3 nucleotides read TGTGCCAGCAGTTACACCGGACAGGGCACCTACGAGCAGTACTTC.

The V gene is TRBV11-2, the J gene TRBJ2-1; 15 bases are shared with TRBD2. The CDR3 consists of 18 residues. The germline V gene has CDR1 SGHAT and CDR2 FQNNGV. V gave up 2 bases and J gave up 8 bases; unmatched junction bases: 10. For the CDR3, the DNA is TGTGCCAGCAGCTTAAACCTCGGACTAGCGGGAGGGCCCGATGAGCAGTTCTTC. Translation: CASSLNLGLAGGPDEQFF.

V and J are TRBV27 and TRBJ1-4; TRBD1 might be the D (5 bases). The CDR3 contains 14 residues. Germline lookup yields CDR1 MNHEY and CDR2 SMNVEV (reference sequence). V lost 6 bases and J 8 bases, leaving 16 bases between the germline ends. CDR3 amino acids: CASRVGTALEKLFF. DNA of the CDR3: TGTGCCAGCAGGGTCGGGACCGCTCTAGAAAAACTGTTTTTT.

With regard to this clone: Additional DNA sequences in this sample encode the identical CDR3. The V call is TRBV5-1, the J call TRBJ2-2; tentatively, D is TRBD2 (6 bases). Trimming left V 0 bases short and J 6 bases short, with 12 bases between. CDR1 and CDR2 (germline): SGHRS, YFSETQ. CDR3 length equals 15 residues. CDR3 in amino acids: CASSLVGLASGELFF. CDR3 nucleotides: TGCGCCAGCAGCTTGGTAGGTCTAGCGTCCGGGGAGCTGTTTTTT.

The chain is built from TRBV28 and TRBJ1-2; TRBD1 is a possible D gene (5 bases). Germline loops: CDR1 MDHEN, CDR2 SYDVKM. The CDR3 runs to 13 residues. The V end was cut by 7 bases, the J end by 4 bases, with 13 bases between. As DNA, the CDR3 is TGTGCCAGCATCGGGGGGGAGGTCTATGGCTACACCTTC. Residues: CASIGGEVYGYTF.

The chain combines TRBV7-9 with TRBJ2-7; D unresolved. V was shortened by 1 base and J by 4 bases, with 11 bases between the two germline ends. Germline V lookup: CDR1 SEHNR, CDR2 FQNEAQ (reference sequence). CDR3 length: 14 amino acids. The CDR3 here is CASSLERPVYEQYF. The DNA of the CDR3 is TGTGCCAGCAGCTTAGAAAGGCCAGTTTACGAGCAGTACTTC.

The chain uses TRBV9 and TRBJ2-6; TRBD1 agrees at 9 bases. CDR3 length equals 18 residues. Germline lookup yields CDR1 SGDLS and CDR2 YYNGEE. With V trimmed by 0 bases and J by 1 base, 5 bases remained unmatched. CDR3 sequence (DNA): TGTGCCAGCAGCGTAGCCGGGACAGGGAGTTCTGGGGCCAACGTCCTGACTTTC. Protein: CASSVAGTGSSGANVLTF.